This record looks at one T cell receptor beta chain sequence and its context. Its target is unknown. Combining a sample-barcoded 5' primer with a J-beta primer mix, a second PCR ran for roughly 7 to 11 cycles. Carrying 12 random nucleotides, a template-switch adaptor labeled each individual cDNA molecule. A minimum of 2.5 million CDR3-containing paired-end reads was obtained for each sample. TCRdb re-called the 5' RACE reads through MiXCR, storing one row per CDR3 protein. The table lists hundreds of thousands of distinct CDR3 sequences, 25% to 35% of them singletons. This entry comes from a study of blood T cells in healthy people across ages. Overall study: Using template switching, researchers captured about one barcoded beta molecule for each two T cells. Findings of the study overall: The study found TCR beta diversity correlated strongly with naive T cell percentage.

The germline V and J ends were trimmed by 5 bases and 9 bases, with 20 bases remaining between them. The CDR3 totals 14 residues. Germline V CDR1 and CDR2: SGHAT, FQNNGV. The clonotype was recovered from a woman older than 75 in good health. The genes are TRBV11-2 and TRBJ2-7, with D tentatively TRBD2 (8 bases). Material for sequencing was blood. CDR3 in amino acids: CASSQETGTRVQYF. For the CDR3, the DNA is TGTGCCAGCAGCCAAGAGACAGGGACTAGGGTGCAGTACTTC.